The entry below describes one TCR beta chain. This entry comes from a study of blood T cell repertoires in COVID-19. Produced via immunoSEQ multiplex PCR; TCRdb's table is partial and in-frame only. The data contain about 100,000 clones, about 80% of them singletons. Germline CDR1 and CDR2: LNHDA and SQIVND (reference sequence). The CDR3 extends over 14 amino acids. V was cut by 7 bases and J by 0 bases, with 12 bases left in between. The source is a man aged 55 to 70 with acute or convalescent COVID-19. Sequenced sample: peripheral blood. The chain carries TRBV19 and TRBJ1-2, with D maybe TRBD1 (6 bases). The CDR3 sequence: CASNVQGANYGYTF. For the CDR3, the DNA is TGTGCCAGTAATGTACAGGGTGCTAACTATGGCTACACCTTC.